The present T cell receptor beta chain was sequenced within a study of T cell responses to AZD1222 COVID-19 vaccine. Overall study findings and caveats: It should be noted that donors were predominantly white British and more often female, and clonal diversity was possibly underestimated.

TCRdb's table, derived via immunoSEQ multiplex PCR, lists solely in-frame clones and lacks some. This table holds roughly 150,000 clones, about nine tenths found once. This clone was counted at least ten times. The antigen is unknown. CDR1 SGHTA and CDR2 FQGNSA come from the germline V gene. V was shortened by 2 bases and J by 5 bases, with 6 bases between the two germline ends. CDR3 length equals 12 residues. This TCR came from an adult in good health. V is TRBV7-2 and J is TRBJ2-5, with TRBD1 as a possible D gene (5 bases). The sample consisted of peripheral blood, taken on day 0 of AZD1222 vaccination. The CDR3 protein is CASSLKGETQYF. The CDR3 coding sequence is TGTGCCAGCAGCTTAAAGGGGGAGACCCAGTACTTC.